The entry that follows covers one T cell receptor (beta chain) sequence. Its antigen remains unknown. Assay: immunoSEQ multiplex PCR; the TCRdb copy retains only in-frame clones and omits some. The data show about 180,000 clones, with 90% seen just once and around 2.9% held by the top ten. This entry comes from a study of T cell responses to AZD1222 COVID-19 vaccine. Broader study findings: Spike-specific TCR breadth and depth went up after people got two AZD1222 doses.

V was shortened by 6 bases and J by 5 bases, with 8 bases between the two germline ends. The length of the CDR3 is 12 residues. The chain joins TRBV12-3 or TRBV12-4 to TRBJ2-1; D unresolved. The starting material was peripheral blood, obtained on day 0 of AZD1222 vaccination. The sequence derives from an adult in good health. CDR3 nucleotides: TGTGCCAGCAGGTCCCTAGACAATGAGCAGTTCTTC. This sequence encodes CASRSLDNEQFF.